A selection of T cell receptor beta chains follows, all from one sample in a study of CD8 T cells in Susac syndrome. TCRdb itself ran the immunoSEQ multiplex PCR reads through MiXCR, one entry per CDR3 protein. This sample yields 110,000 or so distinct CDR3 sequences, of which 85% to 95% are seen a single time; about 0.096% belongs to the top ten. Sequences were obtained from CD4+ T cells from PBMCs. The receptors come from a human donor with multiple sclerosis. CDR3s include the opening cysteine and the closing phenylalanine or tryptophan. D genes are given only for firm matches. Not all rows give a size; the values are once, few, many and, for expanded clones, a class.

CDR3aa: CASSRLPRQGAGELFF
CDR3nt: TGTGCCAGCTCCCGATTGCCAAGACAGGGCGCCGGGGAGCTGTTTTTT
abundance: .
v_gene: TRBV6-2/TRBV6-3
j_gene: TRBJ2-2
d_gene: TRBD1

CDR3aa: CAIRQGSNTGELFF
CDR3nt: TGTGCCATCAGACAGGGCTCGAACACCGGGGAGCTGTTTTTT
abundance: .
v_gene: TRBV10-3
j_gene: TRBJ2-2
d_gene: .

CDR3aa: CASSDRPGTGVGPQHF
CDR3nt: TGTGCCAGCAGTGATCGTCCCGGGACAGGGGTTGGGCCCCAGCATTTT
abundance: .
v_gene: TRBV2
j_gene: TRBJ1-5
d_gene: TRBD1

CDR3aa: CASSLASSGGYTGELFF
CDR3nt: TGTGCCAGCAGCTTGGCTTCTAGCGGGGGCTACACCGGGGAGCTGTTTTTT
abundance: .
v_gene: TRBV5-4
j_gene: TRBJ2-2
d_gene: TRBD2

CDR3aa: CASSSGLGANVLTF
CDR3nt: TGTGCCAGCAGCTCAGGGCTCGGGGCCAACGTCCTGACTTTC
abundance: .
v_gene: TRBV7-9
j_gene: TRBJ2-6
d_gene: .

CDR3aa: CASAISNQPQHF
CDR3nt: TGTGCCAGCGCTATTAGCAATCAGCCCCAGCATTTT
abundance: .
v_gene: TRBV28
j_gene: TRBJ1-5
d_gene: .

CDR3aa: CASSDVTGRDYGYTF
CDR3nt: TGTGCCAGCAGTGATGTGACAGGGCGTGACTATGGCTACACCTTC
abundance: .
v_gene: TRBV7-3
j_gene: TRBJ1-2
d_gene: TRBD1

CDR3aa: CASTTGQYNEQFF
CDR3nt: TGTGCCAGCACCACGGGACAGTACAATGAGCAGTTCTTC
abundance: .
v_gene: TRBV3-1
j_gene: TRBJ2-1
d_gene: TRBD1

CDR3aa: CASSNPHSSGANVLTF
CDR3nt: TGCGCCAGCAGCAACCCACACAGCTCTGGGGCCAACGTCCTGACTTTC
abundance: .
v_gene: TRBV5-1
j_gene: TRBJ2-6
d_gene: .

CDR3aa: CASSLGAGHLTGELFF
CDR3nt: TGTGCCAGCAGCTTGGGGGCGGGACACCTCACCGGGGAGCTGTTTTTT
abundance: .
v_gene: TRBV5-6
j_gene: TRBJ2-2
d_gene: .

CDR3aa: CASSLTSDGEQFF
CDR3nt: TGTGCCAGCAGCCTGACTAGCGACGGTGAGCAGTTCTTC
abundance: once
v_gene: TRBV3-1
j_gene: TRBJ2-1
d_gene: TRBD2

CDR3aa: CASSWGLNQPQHF
CDR3nt: TGTGCCAGCAGTTGGGGACTCAATCAGCCCCAGCATTTT
abundance: .
v_gene: TRBV6-5
j_gene: TRBJ1-5
d_gene: .

CDR3aa: CASSPEGVAFTGNTIYF
CDR3nt: TGTGCCAGCAGTCCTGAGGGGGTGGCCTTTACAGGAAACACCATATATTTT
abundance: .
v_gene: TRBV12-3/TRBV12-4
j_gene: TRBJ1-3
d_gene: .

CDR3aa: CSAEVGQGYGQPQHF
CDR3nt: TGCAGTGCTGAGGTCGGACAGGGGTATGGTCAGCCCCAGCATTTT
abundance: .
v_gene: TRBV20-1
j_gene: TRBJ1-5
d_gene: TRBD1